Given below is one T cell receptor (beta chain) in context. The sequenced template was cDNA made from the entire isolated RNA. Assay used: immunoSEQ multiplex PCR; TCRdb lists only in-frame clones, some missing. Seen here are 130,000 to 150,000 clones, 48% observed once, and the top ten hold 0.4% to 0.5%. The sample belongs to a study of beta chain features in type 1 diabetes. Per the germline V gene, CDR1 is LGHNA and CDR2 is YNFKEQ. Deletions cut 4 bases from V and 0 bases from J, with 9 bases between. This CDR3 is built from 14 residues. Sequencing was performed on Tregs from blood. The V call is TRBV4-2, the J call TRBJ1-1; D remains ambiguous. This sequence was found in a man in his late teens or twenties in good health. For the CDR3, the DNA is TGTGCCAGCAGCCCACTTTTGGTGAACACTGAAGCTTTCTTT. The encoded protein is CASSPLLVNTEAFF.